Below, 10 T cell receptor beta chains from the same sample are listed, as sequenced in a study of cytomegalovirus exposure and HLA in healthy donors. Researchers ran the PCR with 60 Vbeta and 13 Jbeta primers. Assay: immunoSEQ multiplex PCR; the TCRdb copy retains only in-frame clones and omits some. Seen here are about 130,000 clones, roughly four fifths observed once, and the top ten hold around 1.3%. The sample was PBMCs. These receptors all come from a girl aged 2-9 years in good health and CMV-seronegative.

This clone has a handful of counts. The chain combines TRBV29-1 with TRBJ1-1, with 8 bases lining up with TRBD1. The CDR3 contains 13 residues. Trimming cost V 7 bases and J 0 bases; bases outside gene matches: 4. Germline-derived CDR1 and CDR2 are SQVTM and ANQGSEA. The CDR3 DNA reads as TGCAGCGCGGACAGGGCCTTGAACACTGAAGCTTTCTTT. Its protein is CSADRALNTEAFF. Drawing the rest from reference TRBV29-1 and TRBJ1-1, the complete variable domain is SAVISQKPSRDICQRGTSLTIQCQVDSQVTMMFWYRQQPGQSLTLIATANQGSEATYESGFVIDKFPISRPNLTFSTLTVSNMSPEDSSIYLCSADRALNTEAFFGQGTRLTVV.

V and J are TRBV11-2 and TRBJ2-1; D uncertain. This CDR3 region has 15 residues. Germline assignment: CDR1 SGHAT and CDR2 FQNNGV. V was clipped by 0 bases and J by 0 bases, with 6 bases between them. The CDR3 DNA sequence: TGTGCCAGCAGCTTAGATCCGTACTCCTACAATGAGCAGTTCTTC. This encodes CASSLDPYSYNEQFF.

This chain links TRBV30 with TRBJ1-1, with D possibly being TRBD1 (5 bases). Trimming took 1 base from V and 7 from J, leaving 7 bases between them. The CDR3 runs to 11 residues. Looked up from germline, CDR1 is GTSNPN and CDR2 is SVGIG (reference sequence). The CDR3 nucleotides are TGTGCCTGGAGTGAAAGGGGTGAAGCTTTCTTT. Protein sequence: CAWSERGEAFF.

This chain joins TRBV7-9 and TRBJ1-4, with a possible D match to TRBD1 (6 bases). Trimming removed 0 bases from V and 7 bases from J, with 12 bases in between. Germline assignment: CDR1 SEHNR and CDR2 FQNEAQ (reference sequence). The CDR3 is 15 amino acids. This chain's CDR3 is CASSLASTGPEKLFF. The CDR3 coding sequence is TGTGCCAGCAGCTTAGCATCCACAGGGCCTGAAAAACTGTTTTTT.

The rearrangement joins TRBV15 to TRBJ2-3; a weak D match, TRBD2 (6 bases). Trimming left V 0 bases short and J 1 base short, with 11 bases between. This CDR3 region has 16 residues. Germline V lookup: CDR1 LNHNV, CDR2 YYDKDF (reference sequence). The CDR3 DNA reads TGTGCCACCAGCAGAGATGGAGGGTTCGGCACAGATACGCAGTATTTT. Amino acid sequence: CATSRDGGFGTDTQYF.

In this sample, this clone turned up a few times. In DNA, the CDR3 is TGCGCCAGCAGCCAAACAGGGAACAATCAGCCCCAGCATTTT. It is translated as CASSQTGNNQPQHF. The chain is built from TRBV4-1 and TRBJ1-5; maybe TRBD1 (6 bases). CDR3 size: 14 residues. In germline, CDR1 is MGHRA, CDR2 YSYEKL. Trimming cost V 2 bases and J 3 bases, with 8 bases left between them.

The genes are TRBV5-1 and TRBJ2-1; 11 bases match TRBD2. Trimming took 0 bases from V and 7 from J; bases not matched to a gene: 6. In germline, CDR1 is SGHRS, CDR2 YFSETQ. The length of the CDR3 is 16 residues. This CDR3 is CASSLGASGGQNEQFF. DNA for the CDR3: TGCGCCAGCAGCTTGGGTGCTAGCGGGGGGCAGAATGAGCAGTTCTTC.

The rearrangement uses TRBV27 and TRBJ2-1; weak D call: TRBD1 (5 bases). With 5 bases removed from V and 6 bases from J, the gap between germline ends came to 14 bases. Germline V gene data show CDR1 as MNHEY and CDR2 as SMNVEV (reference sequence). This CDR3 contains 14 residues. For the CDR3, the DNA is TGTGCCAGCAGTGAAATTGACAGCCTCAATGAGCAGTTCTTC. Translated: CASSEIDSLNEQFF.

The chain couples TRBV7-3 to TRBJ1-1, with a possible D match to TRBD1 (5 bases). Germline CDR1 SGHTA, CDR2 FQGTGA. The CDR3 extends over 14 amino acids. Between the trimmed V and J ends, which lost 5 bases and 5 bases, there was a span of 15 bases. The CDR3 protein is CASSPGQGRTEAFF. The CDR3 region has the DNA TGTGCCAGCAGCCCAGGGCAGGGAAGGACTGAAGCTTTCTTT.

This clone has more than one count but fewer than ten. The rearrangement joins TRBV6-4 to TRBJ2-3, with TRBD2 matching 7 bases. The CDR3 length is 15 residues. After removal of 3 bases from V and 2 bases from J, the junction contained 5 bases not matched to a gene. Germline lookup yields CDR1 MRHNA and CDR2 SNTAGT. DNA of the CDR3: TGTGCCAGCAGTGAGTTGGCGGGAGCCACAGATACGCAGTATTTT. Its protein is CASSELAGATDTQYF.